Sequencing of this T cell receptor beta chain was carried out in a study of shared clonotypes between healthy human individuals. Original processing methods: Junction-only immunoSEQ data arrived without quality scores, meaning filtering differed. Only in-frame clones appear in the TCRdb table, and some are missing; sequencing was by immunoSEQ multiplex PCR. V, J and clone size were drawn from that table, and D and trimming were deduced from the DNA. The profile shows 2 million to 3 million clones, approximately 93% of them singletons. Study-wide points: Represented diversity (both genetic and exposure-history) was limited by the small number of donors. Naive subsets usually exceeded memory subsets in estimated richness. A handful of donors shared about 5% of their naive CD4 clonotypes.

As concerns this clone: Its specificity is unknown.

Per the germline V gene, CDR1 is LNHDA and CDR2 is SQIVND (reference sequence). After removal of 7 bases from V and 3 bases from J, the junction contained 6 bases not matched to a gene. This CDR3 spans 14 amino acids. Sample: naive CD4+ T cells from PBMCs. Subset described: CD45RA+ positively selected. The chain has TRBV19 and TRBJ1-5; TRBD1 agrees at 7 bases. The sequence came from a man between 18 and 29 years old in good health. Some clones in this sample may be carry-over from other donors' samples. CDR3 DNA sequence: TGTGCCAGTACCGAGGGACAGAACAATCAGCCCCAGCATTTT. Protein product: CASTEGQNNQPQHF.